This T cell receptor beta chain came from a study of blood T cell repertoires in COVID-19. Study details: Acute and convalescent COVID-19 specimens originated in the United States, Italy and Spain.

The germline V gene encodes CDR1 SGHRS and CDR2 YFSETQ. The CDR3 has 18 amino acids. The V gene end was trimmed by 4 bases and the J gene end by 0 bases; junction bases not matched to a gene: 6. Method: immunoSEQ multiplex PCR; TCRdb's copy keeps in-frame clones and lacks some. The sample carries 150,000 to 200,000 clones, roughly 76% recorded once. This chain connects TRBV5-1 to TRBJ1-6, with 11 bases fitting TRBD1. Specimen: peripheral blood. This sequence was found in an elderly woman with COVID-19, enrolled during active disease. The CDR3 nucleotides are TGCGCCAGCAGCGGCCGGACAGGGGGCGCCTCCTATAATTCACCCCTCCACTTT. It specifies CASSGRTGGASYNSPLHF.